The subject of this entry is one T cell receptor beta chain. This clonotype has more than one count but fewer than ten. The antigen this receptor binds is unknown. The record has no base qualities; no much larger clone is one base away. This record belongs to a study of CDR3 diversity in severe acne (dated by TCRdb to the late 2010s). Libraries were made using PCR. TCRdb lists the instrument as Illumina HiSeq 2000. TCRdb reran the public reads through fastp at Q25 and MiXCR, keeping productive beta chains. Entries are consolidated by CDR3 protein sequence, retaining the most common genes and DNA. The sample contains 84,000 or so distinct CDR3 sequences, roughly 52% of them found a single time. The ten largest make up over 9.5% of the sample. Inclusive of the bounding cysteine and phenylalanine, the CDR3 is 14 residues long. Of the read, only the CDR3 DNA is kept; its 42 bases are in frame from base 1. Per the germline V gene, SGHRS is the CDR1 and YFSETQ is the CDR2. V and J are trimmed by 3 bases and 1 base, and the gene matches miss 2 bases of the junction.

This sequence uses TRBV5-1 and TRBJ2-5; 8 central bases correspond to TRBD1. The sequence derives from a male donor in good health, serving as a control. The sample taken for sequencing was blood. The CDR3 has the sequence CASSYGQGQETQYF. The DNA reads as follows: TGCGCCAGCAGCTACGGACAGGGCCAAGAGACCCAGTACTTC.